This T cell receptor (beta chain) was identified during a study of blood T cell repertoires in COVID-19. Across the whole study: The United States, Italy and Spain were the sources of the acute and convalescent COVID-19 samples. T cells, B-cell-depleted T cells, or PBMCs provided the cDNA or gDNA that served as material.

In the authors' methods: Using reference gene primer amplification, nucleated cell counts were estimated. The table came from immunoSEQ multiplex PCR; TCRdb's copy has only in-frame clones and leaves some out. V and J calls and clone size come straight from that table; D and trimming were deduced from the DNA. The sample yields about 150,000 clones, over 75% seen once. Trimming at V came to 3 bases and at J to 6 bases, leaving 8 bases not matched to a gene. There are 14 residues in the CDR3. The germline CDR1 and CDR2 sequences are LNHDA and SQIVND (reference sequence). This chain joins TRBV19 and TRBJ2-7; 7 bases are a match to TRBD2. This TCR derives from a woman in her 40s with acute or convalescent COVID-19. Sequencing was done on a sample of peripheral blood. The CDR3 nucleotides are TGTGCCAGTAGTATTGGGGACTATACCGGCGAGCAGTACTTC. Residues: CASSIGDYTGEQYF. Looking up the rest from reference TRBV19 and TRBJ2-7 gives the full variable domain: DGGITQSPKYLFRKEGQNVTLSCEQNLNHDAMYWYRQDPGQGLRLIYYSQIVNDFQKGDIAEGYSVSREKKESFPLTVTSAQKNPTAFYLCASSIGDYTGEQYFGPGTRLTVT.